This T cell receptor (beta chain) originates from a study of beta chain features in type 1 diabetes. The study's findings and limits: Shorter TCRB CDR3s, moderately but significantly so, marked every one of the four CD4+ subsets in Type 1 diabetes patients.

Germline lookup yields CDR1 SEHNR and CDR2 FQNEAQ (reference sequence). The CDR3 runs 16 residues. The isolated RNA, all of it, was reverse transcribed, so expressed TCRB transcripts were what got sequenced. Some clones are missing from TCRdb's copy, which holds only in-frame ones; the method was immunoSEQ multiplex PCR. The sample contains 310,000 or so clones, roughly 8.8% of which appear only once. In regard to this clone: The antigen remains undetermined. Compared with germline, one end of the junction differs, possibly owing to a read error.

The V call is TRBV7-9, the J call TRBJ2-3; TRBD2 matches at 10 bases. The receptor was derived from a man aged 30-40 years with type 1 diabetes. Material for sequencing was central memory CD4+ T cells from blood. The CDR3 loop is CASSQRSGGASDTQYF. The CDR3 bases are TGCGCCAGCAGCCAGCGAAGCGGGGGGGCGTCAGATACGCAGTATTTT.